These 13 T cell receptor beta chains were sequenced from one sample in a study of post-analysis software for immune sequencing data. Study-wide results and limits: Roughly five TRBV segments, including TRBV5-6, TRBV5-1 and TRBV20-1, were more frequent in patients than controls.

Their antigen targets remain unknown. Researchers reported that TCR beta cDNA libraries carried unique molecular identifiers. One entry per CDR3 protein, called by TCRdb with MiXCR from the PCR reads. This sample has approximately 180,000 distinct CDR3 sequences; over 25% occur once, and the top ten carry approximately 1.6%. The sample consisted of blood. These receptors came from a girl aged 10-17 years with multiple sclerosis.

The chain combines TRBV20-1 with TRBJ2-7, with D unresolved. The CDR3 has 12 residues. Germline V CDR1 and CDR2: DFQATT, SNEGSKA (reference sequence). V gave up 0 bases and J gave up 5 bases, with 8 bases separating them. In nucleotides, the CDR3 is TGCAGTGCTAGAGACCGTTTCGACGAGCAGTACTTC. It specifies CSARDRFDEQYF.

Only a few counts were recorded for this clonotype. The V call is TRBV30, the J call TRBJ1-1; 7 bases match TRBD1. From germline, CDR1 is GTSNPN and CDR2 SVGIG (reference sequence). V gave up 4 bases and J gave up 3 bases; unmatched junction bases: 2. CDR3 size: 12 residues. The CDR3 sequence: CAWTDRDTEAFF. The CDR3 DNA is TGTGCCTGGACCGACAGGGACACTGAAGCTTTCTTT. The full variable domain, its missing parts supplied by reference TRBV30 and TRBJ1-1, is SQTIHQWPATLVQPVGSPLSLECTVEGTSNPNLYWYRQAAGRGLQLLFYSVGIGQISSEVPQNLSASRPQDRQFILSSKKLLLSDSGFYLCAWTDRDTEAFFGQGTRLTVV.

This clonotype was observed a handful of times. The rearrangement links TRBV5-1 to TRBJ1-1; 9 bases are a match to TRBD1. V was pared by 3 bases and J by 0 bases, with 3 bases of the junction left unmatched. The CDR3 extends over 15 amino acids. Germline lookup yields CDR1 SGHRS and CDR2 YFSETQ. The DNA for the CDR3 is TGCGCCAGCAGCTACGGACAGGGGATGAACACTGAAGCTTTCTTT. Translating it yields CASSYGQGMNTEAFF.

The V gene is TRBV12-3 or TRBV12-4, the J gene TRBJ1-6, with a possible D match to TRBD1 (6 bases). Between the trimmed V and J ends, which lost 5 bases and 2 bases, there was a span of 10 bases. The CDR3 is 15 residues long. CDR3 DNA sequence: TGTGCCAGCAGTCATGACAGGACCTATAATTCACCCCTCCACTTT. It encodes CASSHDRTYNSPLHF.

This clonotype was seen only once. A much larger clone differs by one base, so this may be a read error. V gene TRBV3-1 combines with J gene TRBJ2-5; 12 nucleotides match TRBD2. The CDR3 is made up of 19 amino acids. CDR1 and CDR2 (germline): LGHDT, YNNKEL (reference sequence). Here the CDR3 reads CASSHPSGRALRDQETQDF. CDR3 nucleotide sequence: TGTGCCAGCAGCCACCCTAGCGGGAGGGCCCTTCGGGACCAAGAGACCCAGGACTTC.

In its sample, this clonotype was seen a few times. The genes are TRBV5-1 and TRBJ1-2; 8 positions match TRBD1. The V and J ends lost 0 bases and 2 bases, in that order; junction bases with no gene match: 3. There are 15 residues in the CDR3. Germline loops: CDR1 SGHRS, CDR2 YFSETQ. This CDR3 is CASSLATGANYGYTF. The CDR3 DNA reads TGCGCCAGCAGCTTGGCGACAGGGGCGAACTATGGCTACACCTTC.

In this sample, this clonotype turned up a few times. The V and J genes are TRBV11-1 and TRBJ1-2; 8 bases agree with TRBD1. J gave up 7 bases and V 5 bases, and 9 bases lay outside the gene matches. Germline values: CDR1 SGHAT, CDR2 FQDESV (reference sequence). This CDR3 is built from 14 residues. DNA for the CDR3: TGTGCCAGCAGCCCGACTCCAGGGGGCGGTGGCTACACCTTC. The encoded protein is CASSPTPGGGGYTF.

The rearrangement joins TRBV24-1 to TRBJ2-2, with 10 bases that match TRBD1. V was pared by 3 bases and J by 4 bases, with 4 bases of the junction left unmatched. The V gene's germline CDR1 is KGHDR and CDR2 SFDVKD. The CDR3 contains 16 residues. This chain's CDR3 is CATSDRDRGPTGELFF. Here the CDR3 DNA reads TGTGCCACCAGTGATCGCGACAGGGGGCCCACCGGGGAGCTGTTTTTT.

This clonotype was seen ten or more times. The chain joins TRBV12-5 to TRBJ2-7, with D uncertain. The germline V and J ends were trimmed by 6 bases and 1 base, with 22 bases remaining between them. This CDR3 comprises 17 residues. CDR1 is LGHNT, CDR2 FRNRAP, per germline. CDR3 protein: CASGVELAEHPSYEQYF. The CDR3 nucleotides are TGTGCTAGTGGCGTGGAGTTGGCAGAACACCCGTCCTACGAGCAGTACTTC.

Worth noting for this clonotype: It may be a read error: a sequence one base away is much more abundant. The V and J genes are TRBV12-3 or TRBV12-4 and TRBJ2-1; 10 bases agree with TRBD1. The trim removed 5 bases at V and 7 bases at J, leaving 5 bases unmatched. The CDR3 spans 14 residues. The CDR3 DNA follows: TGTGCCAGCAGTGCCGACAGGGGGCGTAATGAGCAGTTCTTC. Amino acid sequence: CASSADRGRNEQFF.

The chain joins TRBV6-5 to TRBJ2-1; D is uncertain. Germline assignment: CDR1 MNHEY and CDR2 SVGAGI. Trimming cost V 6 bases and J 8 bases, with 8 bases left between them. This CDR3 has 11 amino acids. CDR3 nucleotide sequence: TGTGCCAGCAGGCAGTACTATGAGCAGTTCTTC. The encoded protein is CASRQYYEQFF.

On this clonotype itself: A read error is possible here, since a much larger clone lies one base away. The J gene is TRBJ2-5, the V gene TRBV6-6; D remains ambiguous. The CDR3 runs to 15 residues. Per germline, CDR1 MNHNY and CDR2 SVGAGI (reference sequence). The CDR3 loop is CVSSYSMAPLETQYF. As DNA, the CDR3 is TGTGTCAGCAGTTATTCAATGGCACCCCTAGAGACCCAGTACTTC.

As regards this clonotype: A much more abundant neighbour one base away suggests this may be a read error. The chain employs TRBV11-3 and TRBJ2-1; 9 nucleotides align to TRBD2. CDR3 length equals 17 residues. Germline lookup yields CDR1 SGHNT and CDR2 YENEEA. This CDR3 reads CASSQTSGYSSYNERFF. The CDR3 DNA is TGTGCCAGCAGCCAAACTAGCGGGTATAGCTCCTACAATGAGCGGTTCTTC.